The 9 T cell receptor beta chains listed next were all sequenced from one sample in a study of beta chain features in type 1 diabetes. Every bit of the isolated RNA underwent reverse transcription, so sequencing read expressed TCRB transcripts. Sequencing was performed with immunoSEQ multiplex PCR; in TCRdb, only in-frame clones are kept and a portion is missing. The sample carries 300,000 to 400,000 clones, over 9.5% recorded once. The sample taken for sequencing was naive CD4+ T cells from blood. The receptors come from a man between 18 and 35 years old in good health.

This clone has a handful of counts. The chain links TRBV11-2 to TRBJ2-3; 8 nucleotides line up with TRBD1. V lost 11 bases, J lost 5 bases, and 9 bases stayed unmatched. In germline, CDR1 is SGHAT, CDR2 FQNNGV. The CDR3 covers 13 residues. CDR3 sequence reads: CAHGQGSVDTQYF. As DNA, the CDR3 is TGTGCCCACGGACAGGGAAGTGTAGATACGCAGTATTTT.

The chain has TRBV7-2 and TRBJ2-5; possible D gene TRBD1, 6 bases. V was pared by 3 bases and J by 3 bases, with 8 bases between. Germline-derived CDR1 and CDR2 are SGHTA and FQGNSA. The CDR3 length is 13 residues. The CDR3 region is CASSLNREETQYF. The CDR3, as DNA: TGTGCCAGCAGCTTGAACAGGGAAGAGACCCAGTACTTC.

The table lists this clone with a few counts. The chain uses TRBV5-1 and TRBJ1-4; 7 nucleotides align to TRBD1. The germline V gene has CDR1 SGHRS and CDR2 YFSETQ. The CDR3 totals 14 residues. V trimming: 2 bases; J trimming: 6 bases; junction bases outside the gene matches: 4. CDR3 in amino acids: CASSFSTGDEKLFF. The CDR3, as DNA: TGCGCCAGCAGCTTTTCCACAGGGGATGAAAAACTGTTTTTT.

The chain uses TRBV27 and TRBJ2-2, with D unclear. The germline gives CDR1 MNHEY, CDR2 SMNVEV (reference sequence). V was shortened by 0 bases and J by 4 bases, with 9 bases between the two germline ends. The CDR3 extends over 15 amino acids. The CDR3 reads CASSLSAESTGELFF. CDR3 nucleotides: TGTGCCAGCAGTTTATCGGCAGAAAGCACCGGGGAGCTGTTTTTT.

This clone has only a few counts. The rearrangement uses TRBV6-1 and TRBJ2-7, with D possibly being TRBD1 (6 bases). The ends were cut back, 0 bases at V and 2 bases at J, with 11 bases in the middle. The V gene's germline CDR1 is MNHNS and CDR2 SASEGT. The CDR3 has 15 residues. Here the CDR3 DNA reads TGTGCCAGCAGTGAAGCGGGTCGGGACACCTACGAGCAGTACTTC. Translating it yields CASSEAGRDTYEQYF.

The V call is TRBV9, the J call TRBJ1-1, with TRBD1 matching 7 bases. Trimming at V came to 2 bases and at J to 1 base, leaving 2 bases not matched to a gene. Germline V gene data show CDR1 as SGDLS and CDR2 as YYNGEE. CDR3 length equals 14 residues. For the CDR3, the DNA is TGTGCCAGCAGCGTCTCAGGGGGGAACACTGAAGCTTTCTTT. Translated, it gives CASSVSGGNTEAFF.

Many counts were recorded for this clone. The chain has TRBV7-2 and TRBJ1-6, with 7 bases that match TRBD1. The germline V gene encodes CDR1 SGHTA and CDR2 FQGNSA. The CDR3 length is 16 residues. V lost 5 bases and J lost 10; bases outside the gene matches: 14. DNA for the CDR3: TGTGCCAGCAGCGCTCGACAGGGCATCGGGGGATCACCCCTCCACTTT. It is translated as CASSARQGIGGSPLHF.

This clone has more than one count but fewer than ten. The chain recombines TRBV9 with TRBJ2-7; TRBD2 matches at 8 bases. CDR3 length: 15 residues. CDR1 is SGDLS, CDR2 YYNGEE, per germline. Trimming at V came to 0 bases and at J to 4 bases, leaving 6 bases not matched to a gene. The CDR3 DNA follows: TGTGCCAGCAGCGTAGCGTTCGGGAGGGGGTACGAGCAGTACTTC. It specifies CASSVAFGRGYEQYF. Filled out from reference TRBV9 and TRBJ2-7, the complete variable domain reads DSGVTQTPKHLITATGQRVTLRCSPRSGDLSVYWYQQSLDQGLQFLIQYYNGEERAKGNILERFSAQQFPDLHSELNLSSLELGDSALYFCASSVAFGRGYEQYFGPGTRLTVT.

A note on this clone: The sample carries other DNA sequences with the same CDR3. The V and J genes are TRBV4-3 and TRBJ2-1, with 7 bases fitting TRBD2. V lost 0 bases, J lost 2 bases, and 1 base stayed unmatched. This CDR3 is 15 amino acids long. Looked up from germline, CDR1 is LGHNA and CDR2 is YSLEER. CDR3 region: CASSQDGGAYNEQFF. In DNA form, the CDR3 reads TGCGCCAGCAGCCAAGATGGGGGGGCCTACAATGAGCAGTTCTTC.